Below are 27 T cell receptor beta chains sequenced from a single sample in a study of blood T cells in healthy people across ages. Using a J-beta primer mix together with a sample-barcoded 5' primer, a second PCR was run for roughly 6 to 12 cycles. TCRdb reprocessed the 5' RACE reads via MiXCR and lists one record per CDR3 protein. The sample consists of some 1,800,000 distinct CDR3 sequences, roughly two fifths of them appearing once. The source material was blood. The receptors were sampled from a human donor in good health.

The table lists this clonotype with many counts. CDR3: CASSQGRGTTYEQYF. CDR3 nucleotides: TGCGCCAGCAGCCAAGGTAGAGGAACAACCTACGAGCAGTACTTC. This sequence joins TRBV4-3 and TRBJ2-7; D is uncertain. CDR3 length: 15 residues. The ends were cut back, 1 base at V and 2 bases at J, with 12 bases in the middle. Germline-derived CDR1 and CDR2 are LGHNA and YSLEER.

This sequence joins TRBV29-1 and TRBJ1-1; TRBD1 might be the D (6 bases). The CDR3 contains 11 residues. V was pared by 4 bases and J by 6 bases, with 9 bases between. The V gene's germline CDR1 is SQVTM and CDR2 ANQGSEA. The CDR3 sequence: CSVVGGSEAFF. For the CDR3, the DNA is TGCAGCGTTGTGGGGGGCTCTGAAGCTTTCTTT.

The V call is TRBV7-8, the J call TRBJ1-1, with TRBD1 as a possible D gene (6 bases). The CDR3 length is 12 residues. Looked up from germline, CDR1 is SGHVS and CDR2 is FQNEAQ. V was cut by 5 bases and J by 10 bases, with 14 bases left in between. The CDR3 region has the DNA TGTGCCAGCAGCCCCCTGGGGGACATAGCTTTCTTT. This translates into CASSPLGDIAFF.

This sequence joins TRBV6-1 and TRBJ1-6; D is perhaps TRBD1 (6 bases). The CDR3 sequence is 14 residues long. Deletions cut 2 bases from V and 6 bases from J, with 8 bases between. CDR1 MNHNS and CDR2 SASEGT come from the germline V gene. This CDR3 is CASSETGINSPLHF. The DNA for the CDR3 is TGTGCCAGCAGTGAAACAGGGATTAATTCACCCCTCCACTTT.

This clonotype came up many times. V usage is TRBV20-1 and J usage is TRBJ2-1; tentatively, D is TRBD1 (7 bases). V lost 3 bases and J 5 bases, leaving 20 bases between the germline ends. The CDR3 is 16 residues long. CDR1 DFQATT and CDR2 SNEGSKA come from the germline V gene (reference sequence). CDR3 in amino acids: CSASGAEGASNNEQFF. Written as DNA, the CDR3 is TGCAGTGCTAGCGGGGCGGAGGGGGCATCTAACAATGAGCAGTTCTTC.

This chain connects TRBV5-5 to TRBJ1-1, with D unresolved. V lost 4 bases to trimming and J lost 5 bases, with 12 bases between them. The CDR3 is made up of 13 amino acids. The V gene's germline CDR1 is SGHKS and CDR2 YYEKEE (reference sequence). The CDR3 DNA sequence: TGTGCCAGCAGCGTGACAAAGGGAACTGAAGCTTTCTTT. It codes for CASSVTKGTEAFF.

J is TRBJ2-7 and V is TRBV5-1, with TRBD2 matching over 16 bases. This CDR3 has 16 residues. Germline trimming cut 3 bases from V and 2 bases from J; bases unmatched to any gene: 2. Germline-derived CDR1 and CDR2 are SGHRS and YFSETQ. CDR3 DNA sequence: TGCGCCAGCAGCTCGGGACTAGCGGGGGGGCCCTACGAGCAGTACTTC. Translated, it gives CASSSGLAGGPYEQYF. The full variable domain, with the rest looked up from reference TRBV5-1 and TRBJ2-7, is KAGVTQTPRYLIKTRGQQVTLSCSPISGHRSVSWYQQTPGQGLQFLFEYFSETQRNKGNFPGRFSGRQFSNSRSEMNVSTLELGDSALYLCASSSGLAGGPYEQYFGPGTRLTVT.

The V and J genes are TRBV4-1 and TRBJ2-5, with 9 bases matching TRBD2. Germline-derived CDR1 and CDR2 are MGHRA and YSYEKL. J gave up 4 bases and V 5 bases, and 8 bases lay outside the gene matches. This CDR3 spans 15 amino acids. The chain's CDR3 is CASSEAGGYRETQYF. The CDR3 DNA reads TGCGCCAGCAGCGAAGCGGGGGGCTACCGAGAGACCCAGTACTTC.

This clonotype has only a few counts. The rearrangement links TRBV5-6 to TRBJ2-1; D is perhaps TRBD2 (5 bases). Trimming pared 4 bases from V and 3 bases from J, leaving 17 bases between. Germline assignment: CDR1 SGHDT and CDR2 YYEEEE. The CDR3 is 16 residues long. CDR3 sequence (DNA): TGTGCCAGCAGCACTTTTTACGGGGATTTCTACAATGAGCAGTTCTTC. As protein: CASSTFYGDFYNEQFF. Drawing the rest from reference TRBV5-6 and TRBJ2-1, the complete variable domain is DAGVTQSPTHLIKTRGQQVTLRCSPKSGHDTVSWYQQALGQGPQFIFQYYEEEERQRGNFPDRFSGHQFPNYSSELNVNALLLGDSALYLCASSTFYGDFYNEQFFGPGTRLTVL.

The V gene is TRBV29-1, the J gene TRBJ1-5; no clear D gene. This CDR3 is 10 amino acids long. Germline CDR1 is SQVTM and CDR2 is ANQGSEA. Trimming took 4 bases from V and 5 from J, leaving 3 bases between them. The CDR3, as DNA: TGCAGCGTTGGTCATCAGCCCCAGCATTTT. As protein: CSVGHQPQHF.

This chain uses TRBV12-3 or TRBV12-4 with TRBJ1-2, with 9 bases lining up with TRBD1. Trimming cost V 5 bases and J 7 bases; bases outside gene matches: 14. CDR3 length: 16 amino acids. The CDR3 region is CASSTGQGISVSGYTF. Written as DNA, the CDR3 is TGTGCCAGCAGTACAGGACAGGGGATATCCGTGAGTGGCTACACCTTC.

This clonotype has ten or more counts. The chain links TRBV6-5 to TRBJ2-3, with TRBD2 as a possible D gene (5 bases). The CDR3 has 14 amino acids. The V and J ends lost 2 bases and 1 base respectively, with 7 bases between them. The germline V gene has CDR1 MNHEY and CDR2 SVGAGI. The CDR3 spells CASSYDGGTDTQYF. CDR3 nucleotide sequence: TGTGCCAGCAGTTACGACGGGGGCACAGATACGCAGTATTTT.

The chain recombines TRBV12-3 or TRBV12-4 with TRBJ1-2, with unresolved D. The CDR3 is 14 residues long. V lost 3 bases to trimming and J lost 6 bases, with 14 bases between them. In DNA, the CDR3 is TGTGCCAGCAGTTTCTTTATAGGGAGCGATGGCTACACCTTC. Translated, it gives CASSFFIGSDGYTF.

In this sample, this clonotype turned up a few times. V gene TRBV20-1 combines with J gene TRBJ1-1, with 11 bases lining up with TRBD1. There are 15 residues in the CDR3. Germline V gives CDR1 DFQATT, CDR2 SNEGSKA (reference sequence). Trimming cost V 5 bases and J 3 bases; bases outside gene matches: 8. The CDR3 DNA reads TGCAGTGCTCCCAAACCGGGACAGGGGGACACTGAAGCTTTCTTT. It translates to CSAPKPGQGDTEAFF.

The CDR3 is CSARGPGGYEQYF. CDR3 in DNA: TGCAGTGCTAGGGGTCCGGGAGGCTACGAGCAGTACTTC. This rearrangement joins TRBV20-1 to TRBJ2-7; 7 bases agree with TRBD2. The CDR3 runs to 13 residues. The germline gives CDR1 DFQATT, CDR2 SNEGSKA (reference sequence). J was trimmed by 3 bases and V by 3 bases; bases with no gene match: 5.

V and J are TRBV29-1 and TRBJ1-2; the match to TRBD1 covers 11 bases. V trimming: 6 bases; J trimming: 3 bases; junction bases outside the gene matches: 6. There are 14 residues in the CDR3. The germline gives CDR1 SQVTM, CDR2 ANQGSEA. The CDR3 coding sequence is TGCAGCGTAGGACAGGGGGCAGTTGACTATGGCTACACCTTC. This codes for CSVGQGAVDYGYTF.

Of note for this clonotype: The junction shows a germline mismatch at one end, possibly a read error. The chain employs TRBV4-3 and TRBJ1-2, with D tentatively TRBD1 (5 bases). Germline V gene data show CDR1 as LGHNA and CDR2 as YSLEER. This CDR3 contains 15 residues. CDR3 sequence: CASSQGHSHGYDYTF. The CDR3 coding sequence is TGCGCCAGCAGCCAGGGGCATTCCCATGGCTATGACTACACCTTC.

The CDR3 DNA reads as TGCGCCAGCAGCAAAGGACAGGCCAACACTGAAGCTTTCTTT. This encodes CASSKGQANTEAFF. The chain has TRBV5-1 and TRBJ1-1; 7 nucleotides line up with TRBD1. The germline V gene has CDR1 SGHRS and CDR2 YFSETQ. The CDR3 extends over 14 amino acids. J gave up 2 bases and V 4 bases, and 5 bases lay outside the gene matches.

This clonotype was seen a handful of times. The chain couples TRBV7-2 to TRBJ2-3, with D possibly matching TRBD1 (6 bases). Trimming shortened V by 2 bases and J by 5 bases, and 14 bases separated the two germline ends. This CDR3 comprises 15 residues. The germline gives CDR1 SGHTA, CDR2 FQGNSA. The CDR3 loop reads CASSLRGHRGDTQYF. DNA for the CDR3: TGTGCCAGCAGCTTAAGGGGACATAGGGGAGATACGCAGTATTTT.

To note about this clonotype: The conserved phenylalanine or tryptophan normally closing the CDR3 is absent here, so this likely arose from a read error. The chain combines TRBV7-2 with TRBJ2-1; D is ambiguous. V was pared by 6 bases and J by 0 bases, with 12 bases between. The germline V gene encodes CDR1 SGHTA and CDR2 FQGNSA. The CDR3 is 15 residues long. The DNA for the CDR3 is TGTGCCAGCAGTAGATCCGGCAGCTCCTACAATGAGCAGTTCTTA. This gives the protein CASSRSGSSYNEQFL.

This clonotype came up a few times. The V gene is TRBV20-1, the J gene TRBJ2-5; D call uncertain. This CDR3 contains 13 residues. Germline CDR1 and CDR2: DFQATT and SNEGSKA (reference sequence). Trimming cost V 2 bases and J 5 bases, with 12 bases left between them. The CDR3 loop is CSARPRRLETQYF. CDR3 DNA: TGCAGTGCTAGACCCAGGCGGTTGGAGACCCAGTACTTC.

Here the CDR3 DNA reads TGTGCCACCAGGAGAACTAGCGGGGGGCCGGGGAATGAGCAGTTCTTC. Its protein product is CATRRTSGGPGNEQFF. The chain combines TRBV15 with TRBJ2-1, with TRBD2 identical over 12 bases. CDR3 size: 16 residues. The junction had 10 bases not matched to a gene; V was cut back by 6 bases and J by 7 bases. The germline gives CDR1 LNHNV, CDR2 YYDKDF (reference sequence).

Here the CDR3 DNA reads TGCGCCAGCAGTATAAACAGGGGTAGGGAAACTGAAGCTTTCTTT. Translated: CASSINRGRETEAFF. The gene calls are TRBV4-3 and TRBJ1-1, with 7 bases aligning to TRBD1. Germline lookup yields CDR1 LGHNA and CDR2 YSLEER. The V segment lost 6 bases and the J segment 5 bases; nucleotides outside the gene matches: 12. The CDR3 loop spans 15 amino acids.

The chain links TRBV7-2 to TRBJ1-5; no firm D call. The length of the CDR3 is 15 residues. Trimming removed 4 bases at V and 6 bases at J, with 16 bases between. The germline gives CDR1 SGHTA, CDR2 FQGNSA. The CDR3 here is CASSSAVVSGQPQHF. In DNA, the CDR3 is TGTGCCAGCAGCTCAGCGGTGGTGTCGGGTCAGCCCCAGCATTTT.

The chain links TRBV6-5 to TRBJ1-2; D uncertain. Germline CDR1 reads MNHEY; CDR2 reads SVGAGI. V was pared by 5 bases and J by 7 bases, with 14 bases between. CDR3 length: 13 amino acids. The CDR3 sequence is CASSALKACGYTF. The CDR3 DNA is TGTGCCAGCAGTGCCTTGAAGGCGTGTGGCTACACCTTC.

Remarks on this clonotype: A read error may account for a junction end that differs from germline. The chain is built from TRBV4-3 and TRBJ1-2; tentative D call: TRBD1 (6 bases). The germline CDR1 and CDR2 sequences are LGHNA and YSLEER. CDR3 length: 11 amino acids. This CDR3 is CAGSQGGGYTF. The CDR3 coding sequence is TGCGCCGGCAGCCAAGGGGGTGGCTACACCTTC.

The table lists this clonotype with a few counts. The V and J genes are TRBV18 and TRBJ1-5, with D possibly being TRBD1 (5 bases). Per germline, CDR1 KGHSH and CDR2 LQKENI. This CDR3 spans 13 amino acids. Trimming took off 3 bases at V and 5 bases at J, with 8 bases between the two ends. The CDR3 DNA is TGTGCCAGCTCACCCGGGGCCGATCAGCCCCAGCATTTT. Protein: CASSPGADQPQHF. The whole variable domain, filled in from reference TRBV18 and TRBJ1-5, reads NAGVMQNPRHLVRRRGQEARLRCSPMKGHSHVYWYRQLPEEGLKFMVYLQKENIIDESGMPKERFSAEFPKEGPSILRIQQVVRGDSAAYFCASSPGADQPQHFGDGTRLSIL.